This T cell receptor beta chain was sequenced during a study of beta chain features in type 1 diabetes. Whole-study results and caveats: The study notes PCR might favor shorter templates equally in patients and controls.

The entirety of the isolated RNA underwent reverse transcription, so expressed TCRB transcripts were sequenced. Reads from naive, central memory and regulatory T cell samples averaged roughly 3.6 million. Libraries were prepared by immunoSEQ multiplex PCR; TCRdb keeps only in-frame clonotypes and omits some of them. The sample lists 900,000 or so clones; roughly 16% were seen once. CDR1 is SGHRS and CDR2 is YFSETQ in the germline V gene. V lost 4 bases, J lost 2 bases, and 11 bases stayed unmatched. The CDR3 covers 16 residues. This clone occurred a few times. Its antigen remains unknown. The sequenced sample consisted of naive CD4+ T cells from blood. This sequence originates from a woman between 18 and 30 years old in good health. The chain combines TRBV5-1 with TRBJ2-7, with 8 bases identical to TRBD2. CDR3 sequence: CASSPTGSGGPYEQYF. CDR3 DNA: TGCGCCAGCAGCCCCACGGGGAGCGGGGGACCCTACGAGCAGTACTTC. Filled out from reference TRBV5-1 and TRBJ2-7, the complete variable domain reads KAGVTQTPRYLIKTRGQQVTLSCSPISGHRSVSWYQQTPGQGLQFLFEYFSETQRNKGNFPGRFSGRQFSNSRSEMNVSTLELGDSALYLCASSPTGSGGPYEQYFGPGTRLTVT.